These 29 T cell receptor beta chains were all obtained from the same sample, sequenced in a study of beta chain features in type 1 diabetes. Findings and caveats of the study: In all four CD4+ subsets, TCRB CDR3 length was significantly, moderately reduced in type 1 diabetes.

Every isolated RNA sample was fully reverse transcribed, so sequencing captured expressed TCRB transcripts. Method: immunoSEQ multiplex PCR; TCRdb's copy keeps in-frame clones and lacks some. The sample lists about 160,000 clones; 6.5% to 8.5% were seen once. The antigens of these receptors remain unknown. Sample: central memory CD4+ T cells from blood. Every receptor here comes from a woman younger than 35 with type 1 diabetes.

The chain carries TRBV19 and TRBJ1-2, with TRBD1 matching 7 bases. Per the germline V gene, CDR1 is LNHDA and CDR2 is SQIVND (reference sequence). The CDR3 is 13 amino acids. Losses at the gene ends were 6 bases for V and 4 bases for J; bases not matched to a gene: 5. The CDR3 DNA is TGTGCCAGTAGCCCTCAGGGGGGCTATGGCTACACCTTC. Its protein product is CASSPQGGYGYTF.

Ten or more counts support this clone. The V gene is TRBV2, the J gene TRBJ2-2, with D uncertain. V was clipped by 1 base and J by 8 bases, with 8 bases between them. The germline gives CDR1 SNHLY, CDR2 FYNNEI. This CDR3 is built from 13 residues. CDR3 coding DNA: TGTGCCAGCAGTGAAGTCGCGATGGGGGAGCTGTTTTTT. Its translation: CASSEVAMGELFF.

This clone was seen only a few times. CDR3 sequence reads: CASSSTQGNQPQHF. CDR3 DNA: TGCGCCAGCAGTTCAACACAGGGAAATCAGCCCCAGCATTTT. J is TRBJ1-5 and V is TRBV4-3; D may be TRBD1 (6 bases). Germline CDR1 is LGHNA and CDR2 is YSLEER. The germline V and J ends were trimmed by 6 bases and 4 bases, with 13 bases remaining between them. The CDR3 is 14 amino acids.

This sequence joins TRBV28 and TRBJ1-2; no clear D gene. Germline values: CDR1 MDHEN, CDR2 SYDVKM. This CDR3 spans 13 amino acids. V shed 6 bases and J shed 0 bases, with 8 bases lying between them. The CDR3 reads CASSELANYGYTF. The CDR3 coding sequence is TGTGCCAGCAGCGAGTTAGCTAACTATGGCTACACCTTC.

The chain carries TRBV18 and TRBJ2-5, with TRBD1 matching 8 bases. The CDR3 has 15 amino acids. CDR1 is KGHSH, CDR2 LQKENI, per germline. Trimming at V came to 3 bases and at J to 4 bases, leaving 7 bases not matched to a gene. The CDR3, as DNA: TGTGCCAGCTCACCGGCCAGGGGGCACGGAGAGACCCAGTACTTC. This codes for CASSPARGHGETQYF.

This clone was seen a few times. The V call is TRBV7-8, the J call TRBJ2-5; 8 positions agree with TRBD1. This CDR3 has 15 residues. After removal of 2 bases from V and 5 bases from J, the junction contained 7 bases not matched to a gene. Germline V gene data show CDR1 as SGHVS and CDR2 as FQNEAQ. The CDR3 loop is CASSLTRGDRETQYF. In DNA, the CDR3 is TGTGCCAGCAGCTTAACGAGGGGGGACAGGGAGACCCAGTACTTC.

This clone appeared a few times. The V gene is TRBV30, the J gene TRBJ1-1, with D maybe TRBD1 (5 bases). The CDR3 spans 11 residues. Deletions cut 5 bases from V and 10 bases from J, with 14 bases between. Germline CDR1 reads GTSNPN; CDR2 reads SVGIG (reference sequence). CDR3 loop: CAWHLGQSAFF. CDR3 coding DNA: TGTGCCTGGCACCTGGGGCAGTCAGCTTTCTTT.

This clone has a handful of counts. The chain employs TRBV7-3 and TRBJ2-3, with no clear D. Between the trimmed V and J ends, which lost 2 bases and 12 bases, there was a span of 12 bases. CDR3 size: 12 residues. Germline V gives CDR1 SGHTA, CDR2 FQGTGA. This CDR3 is CASSLLAGPQYF. CDR3 coding DNA: TGTGCCAGCAGCTTACTTGCAGGTCCACAGTATTTT.

The sample holds a few counts of this clone. The chain has TRBV28 and TRBJ2-7; 8 bases map to TRBD1. The CDR3 covers 13 residues. The V gene's germline CDR1 is MDHEN and CDR2 SYDVKM. After removal of 8 bases from V and 6 bases from J, the junction contained 9 bases not matched to a gene. The CDR3 protein is CASHPGQEGEQYF. Written as DNA, the CDR3 is TGTGCCAGCCATCCGGGACAGGAGGGCGAGCAGTACTTC.

The chain has TRBV9 and TRBJ2-7, with D possibly being TRBD2 (5 bases). Trimming took off 1 base at V and 2 bases at J, with 10 bases between the two ends. CDR1 and CDR2 (germline): SGDLS, YYNGEE. This CDR3 contains 14 residues. The DNA for the CDR3 is TGTGCCAGCAGCGTAACCCCGGGAACCTACGAGCAGTACTTC. This codes for CASSVTPGTYEQYF.

This clone was observed a few times. The chain is built from TRBV4-3 and TRBJ2-5; 9 bases are shared with TRBD1. V lost 0 bases and J lost 7; bases outside the gene matches: 6. Looked up from germline, CDR1 is LGHNA and CDR2 is YSLEER. The CDR3 totals 15 residues. The CDR3 here is CASSQDYRGLVTQYF. DNA for the CDR3: TGCGCCAGCAGCCAAGATTACAGGGGGCTGGTGACCCAGTACTTC.

V gene TRBV15 combines with J gene TRBJ1-5; D not certain. Per the germline V gene, CDR1 is LNHNV and CDR2 is YYDKDF (reference sequence). CDR3 length: 15 amino acids. V lost 0 bases and J lost 6, with 12 bases in between. CDR3 nucleotide sequence: TGTGCCACCAGCAGAGAGAGAGGGATCCCTCAGCCCCAGCATTTT. This gives the protein CATSRERGIPQPQHF.

A few counts support this clone. This rearrangement joins TRBV7-2 to TRBJ2-5; 10 bases are a match to TRBD2. Trimming removed 6 bases from V and 5 bases from J; junction bases left unmatched: 6. Germline CDR1 SGHTA, CDR2 FQGNSA. The CDR3 is 14 amino acids. This CDR3 is CASRQREGPETQYF. In nucleotides, the CDR3 is TGTGCCAGCAGGCAGCGGGAGGGCCCGGAGACCCAGTACTTC.

The genes are TRBV7-2 and TRBJ1-3, with D perhaps TRBD1 (6 bases). CDR1 and CDR2 from the germline V gene are SGHTA and FQGNSA. The CDR3 sequence is 16 residues long. V lost 5 bases and J lost 3, with 17 bases in between. CDR3 protein: CASSRAGGGFGNTIYF. Here the CDR3 DNA reads TGTGCCAGCAGCCGTGCTGGGGGGGGCTTTGGAAACACCATATATTTT. The full variable domain, its missing parts supplied by reference TRBV7-2 and TRBJ1-3, is GAGVSQSPSNKVTEKGKDVELRCDPISGHTALYWYRQSLGQGLEFLIYFQGNSAPDKSGLPSDRFSAERTGGSVSTLTIQRTQQEDSAVYLCASSRAGGGFGNTIYFGEGSWLTVV.

This clone was seen more than once but under ten times. This sequence joins TRBV5-1 and TRBJ2-5; D is perhaps TRBD2 (5 bases). V was pared by 4 bases and J by 6 bases, with 16 bases between. Germline V lookup: CDR1 SGHRS, CDR2 YFSETQ. The CDR3 consists of 14 residues. The CDR3 sequence: CASSVSSDGKTQYF. The DNA for the CDR3 is TGCGCCAGCAGCGTAAGTAGCGACGGGAAGACCCAGTACTTC.

The V gene is TRBV19, the J gene TRBJ1-2; the match to TRBD1 covers 8 bases. Germline-derived CDR1 and CDR2 are LNHDA and SQIVND (reference sequence). The V gene end was trimmed by 9 bases and the J gene end by 6 bases; junction bases not matched to a gene: 6. The CDR3 sequence is 12 residues long. In DNA, the CDR3 is TGTGCCAGCCAGGGACAGGTGAATGGCTACACCTTC. It translates to CASQGQVNGYTF.

This clone was found a few times. The chain combines TRBV29-1 with TRBJ2-5; 7 nucleotides match TRBD1. The V segment lost 7 bases and the J segment 2 bases; nucleotides outside the gene matches: 10. The CDR3 has 14 amino acids. Germline V gives CDR1 SQVTM, CDR2 ANQGSEA. The DNA of the CDR3 is TGCAGCGCCGGGGACAGAGACACGCAAGAGACCCAGTACTTC. Its protein product is CSAGDRDTQETQYF.

On this clone: One end of the junction is discordant with germline, which a read error may explain. This chain connects TRBV7-7 to TRBJ2-1; D perhaps matches TRBD2 (6 bases). The CDR3 has 15 amino acids. Looked up from germline, CDR1 is SSHAT and CDR2 is FNYEAQ (reference sequence). CDR3 nucleotides: TGTGCTAGCAGCTTAGCGGTAACAGATAACAATGAGCAGTTCTTC. It specifies CASSLAVTDNNEQFF. The whole variable domain, remainder taken from reference TRBV7-7 and TRBJ2-1, is GAGVSQSPRYKVTKRGQDVTLRCDPISSHATLYWYQQALGQGPEFLTYFNYEAQPDKSGLPSDRFSAERPEGSISTLTIQRTEQRDSAMYRCASSLAVTDNNEQFFGPGTRLTVL.

This clone was recorded a few times. The rearrangement links TRBV4-3 to TRBJ2-2, with D possibly matching TRBD1 (5 bases). The CDR3 runs 14 residues. Germline lookup yields CDR1 LGHNA and CDR2 YSLEER. Trimming removed 4 bases at V and 2 bases at J, with 8 bases between. The CDR3 here is CASSLGHNTGELFF. CDR3 in DNA: TGCGCCAGCAGCCTTGGACACAACACCGGGGAGCTGTTTTTT.

The V gene is TRBV7-2, the J gene TRBJ1-2; 8 bases are a match to TRBD1. CDR3 size: 15 residues. The V gene end was trimmed by 5 bases and the J gene end by 4 bases; junction bases not matched to a gene: 9. The germline CDR1 and CDR2 sequences are SGHTA and FQGNSA. The chain's CDR3 is CASSPRDDRGYGYTF. The CDR3 bases are TGTGCCAGCAGCCCCCGGGACGACAGGGGCTATGGCTACACCTTC.

This clone was counted only a few times. Here the CDR3 DNA reads TGCGCCAGCGAACGCGGGTCAGGAAACTCTGGAAACACCATATATTTT. This translates into CASERGSGNSGNTIYF. This sequence joins TRBV23-1 and TRBJ1-3; D not resolved. TRBV23-1 is an ORF, and what it does is uncertain. V was clipped by 8 bases and J by 0 bases, with 17 bases between them. CDR3 size: 16 residues.

This clone was observed a single time. V is TRBV5-1 and J is TRBJ2-4; D is possibly TRBD2 (6 bases). Trimming left V 4 bases short and J 2 bases short, with 22 bases between. CDR3 length: 18 amino acids. Germline assignment: CDR1 SGHRS and CDR2 YFSETQ. CDR3: CASSPPHPGGGTKNIQYF. CDR3 nucleotide sequence: TGCGCCAGCAGCCCACCACATCCCGGGGGTGGTACCAAAAACATTCAGTACTTC.

This chain connects TRBV7-2 to TRBJ2-2; 12 nucleotides align to TRBD2. This CDR3 has 18 amino acids. Germline CDR1 is SGHTA and CDR2 is FQGNSA. V dropped 2 bases and J dropped 1; count of bases not matched to a gene: 5. Here the CDR3 reads CASSLFATSGGNTGELFF. CDR3 DNA: TGTGCCAGCAGCTTATTTGCGACTAGCGGGGGGAACACCGGGGAGCTGTTTTTT.

The chain recombines TRBV11-3 with TRBJ1-2; no definite D call. The CDR3 is 13 residues long. Germline assignment: CDR1 SGHNT and CDR2 YENEEA. V was shortened by 1 base and J by 7 bases, with 10 bases between the two germline ends. CDR3 amino acids: CASSLGGEAGYTF. In DNA form, the CDR3 reads TGTGCCAGCAGCTTAGGGGGAGAGGCTGGCTACACCTTC.

This clone was recorded many times. V is TRBV29-1 and J is TRBJ2-7; 11 positions agree with TRBD2. Per the germline V gene, CDR1 is SQVTM and CDR2 is ANQGSEA. Trimming cost V 7 bases and J 6 bases; bases outside gene matches: 8. The CDR3 contains 13 residues. The CDR3 protein is CSAKLAGVTEQYF. CDR3 DNA: TGCAGCGCAAAACTAGCGGGGGTAACCGAGCAGTACTTC.

V gene TRBV7-9 combines with J gene TRBJ1-2, with no clear D. This CDR3 is built from 10 residues. The V gene's germline CDR1 is SEHNR and CDR2 FQNEAQ (reference sequence). Trimming pared 3 bases from V and 6 bases from J, leaving 2 bases between. This chain's CDR3 is CASSFDGYTF. CDR3 DNA sequence: TGTGCCAGCAGCTTCGATGGCTACACCTTC. Complete variable domain (other parts from reference TRBV7-9 and TRBJ1-2): DTGVSQNPRHKITKRGQNVTFRCDPISEHNRLYWYRQTLGQGPEFLTYFQNEAQLEKSRLLSDRFSAERPKGSFSTLEIQRTEQGDSAMYLCASSFDGYTFGSGTRLTVV.

V usage is TRBV4-1 and J usage is TRBJ2-7; D perhaps matches TRBD1 (5 bases). This CDR3 has 16 residues. Per the germline V gene, CDR1 is MGHRA and CDR2 is YSYEKL. V lost 0 bases, J lost 6 bases, and 18 bases lay in between. The CDR3 DNA follows: TGCGCCAGCAGCCAAGACCCCGCCAGGGCAGGCCGCGAGCAGTACTTC. This sequence encodes CASSQDPARAGREQYF.

Only one count was recorded for this clone. This chain uses TRBV7-2 with TRBJ2-5, with D tentatively TRBD2 (6 bases). With 5 bases removed from V and 2 bases from J, the gap between germline ends came to 12 bases. Germline assignment: CDR1 SGHTA and CDR2 FQGNSA. CDR3 length: 14 amino acids. The CDR3 loop reads CASSPAGRQETQYF. CDR3 coding DNA: TGTGCCAGCAGCCCAGCGGGCAGGCAAGAGACCCAGTACTTC.

The CDR3 protein is CASSTTGQNYGYTF. The CDR3 coding sequence is TGTGCCAGCAGTACAACGGGACAGAACTATGGCTACACCTTC. The chain carries TRBV28 and TRBJ1-2; 7 nucleotides line up with TRBD1. After removal of 5 bases from V and 2 bases from J, the junction contained 5 bases not matched to a gene. Per the germline V gene, CDR1 is MDHEN and CDR2 is SYDVKM. The CDR3 covers 14 residues.